Listed below are T cell receptor beta chains from one sample, sequenced in a study of shared clonotypes between healthy human individuals. Repertoires were generated with immunoSEQ multiplex PCR, while TCRdb's copy carries only in-frame clones and drops some. The table includes roughly 2.4 million clones, approximately 96% detected once. What was sequenced was naive CD4+ T cells sorted from blood. Receptors were obtained from a man between 18 and 35 years old in good health. CDR3s include the opening cysteine and the closing phenylalanine or tryptophan. The order of the fields is V gene, D gene, J gene, clone size, CDR3 DNA, CDR3 protein. The D gene is left open where the match is weak. Clone size is stated in some rows and not others, as once, few, many or a class when expanded.

v_gene: TRBV7-2; d_gene: NA; j_gene: TRBJ2-5; abundance: once; CDR3nt: TGTGCCAGCAGCCTAAGGGTCGCGGCCTACCAAGAGACCCAGTACTTC; CDR3aa: CASSLRVAAYQETQYF
v_gene: TRBV27; d_gene: NA; j_gene: TRBJ1-2; abundance: NA; CDR3nt: TGTGCCAGCAGTTTTACAGGTGCTAACTATGGCTACACCTTC; CDR3aa: CASSFTGANYGYTF
v_gene: TRBV7-9; d_gene: TRBD2; j_gene: TRBJ2-5; abundance: NA; CDR3nt: TGTGCCAGCAGCTTACGGGAGGGCTTCGGGGAGACCCAGTACTTC; CDR3aa: CASSLREGFGETQYF
v_gene: TRBV7-2; d_gene: TRBD2; j_gene: TRBJ2-3; abundance: NA; CDR3nt: TGTGCCAGCAGCGCCGCAGCGGGACGCACAGATACGCAGTATTTT; CDR3aa: CASSAAAGRTDTQYF
v_gene: TRBV4-1; d_gene: NA; j_gene: TRBJ1-1; abundance: NA; CDR3nt: TGCGCCAGCAGCCACGACCAGGGATCCGAAGCTTTCTTT; CDR3aa: CASSHDQGSEAFF
v_gene: TRBV30; d_gene: NA; j_gene: TRBJ1-6; abundance: NA; CDR3nt: TGTGCCTGGAGTGGGAAGGGGTATTCACCCCTCCACTTT; CDR3aa: CAWSGKGYSPLHF
v_gene: TRBV5-8; d_gene: TRBD2; j_gene: TRBJ2-7; abundance: NA; CDR3nt: TGTGCCAGCAGCTTGGAAGCGGGAGCCGGGACCTACGAGCAGTACTTC; CDR3aa: CASSLEAGAGTYEQYF
v_gene: TRBV5-1; d_gene: NA; j_gene: TRBJ2-7; abundance: NA; CDR3nt: TGCGCCAGCAGCTTGGGTGGGATCGGTTCCGAGCAGTACTTC; CDR3aa: CASSLGGIGSEQYF
v_gene: TRBV4-1; d_gene: NA; j_gene: TRBJ1-3; abundance: NA; CDR3nt: TGCGCCAGCAGCCTCACTCAGGGGAGGGCTGGAAACACCATATATTTT; CDR3aa: CASSLTQGRAGNTIYF
v_gene: TRBV11-2; d_gene: NA; j_gene: TRBJ2-6; abundance: once; CDR3nt: TGTGCCAGCAACGGGTACTCTGGGGCCAACGTCCTGACTTTC; CDR3aa: CASNGYSGANVLTF
v_gene: TRBV4-2; d_gene: NA; j_gene: TRBJ2-4; abundance: NA; CDR3nt: TGTGCCAGCAGCCAAGATCGGCAGTTAGGCAAAAACATTCAGTACTTC; CDR3aa: CASSQDRQLGKNIQYF
v_gene: TRBV27; d_gene: NA; j_gene: TRBJ2-4; abundance: NA; CDR3nt: TGTGCCAGCAGTATCAGGGGGGACATTCAGTACTTC; CDR3aa: CASSIRGDIQYF
v_gene: TRBV6-1; d_gene: NA; j_gene: TRBJ1-5; abundance: NA; CDR3nt: TGTGCCAGCAGTGAAGGTGGTACAGGCTATAATCAGCCCCAGCATTTT; CDR3aa: CASSEGGTGYNQPQHF
v_gene: TRBV28; d_gene: NA; j_gene: TRBJ2-3; abundance: NA; CDR3nt: TGTGCCAGCGGCCTCTTGGGGGGAGGCACAGATACGCAGTATTTT; CDR3aa: CASGLLGGGTDTQYF
v_gene: TRBV28; d_gene: NA; j_gene: TRBJ2-7; abundance: NA; CDR3nt: TGTGCCAGCAGTCTCCAGATCGGGAATGGACACGAGCAGTACTTC; CDR3aa: CASSLQIGNGHEQYF
v_gene: TRBV5-6; d_gene: NA; j_gene: TRBJ2-5; abundance: NA; CDR3nt: TGTGCCAGCAGCCTCGACAGGTCGGAGACCCAGTACTTC; CDR3aa: CASSLDRSETQYF
v_gene: TRBV6-6; d_gene: TRBD1; j_gene: TRBJ2-2; abundance: NA; CDR3nt: TGTGCCAGCAGTGGGGGGACAGGGGGTTTCGGGGAGCTGTTTTTT; CDR3aa: CASSGGTGGFGELFF
v_gene: TRBV10-2; d_gene: TRBD2; j_gene: TRBJ2-3; abundance: NA; CDR3nt: TGCGCCAGCAGTGAAGGTCTAGCGGGAGTGGATACGCAGTATTTT; CDR3aa: CASSEGLAGVDTQYF
v_gene: TRBV30; d_gene: TRBD2; j_gene: TRBJ2-3; abundance: NA; CDR3nt: TGTGCCTGGAGTGTTGGGGGGGGAACAGATACGCAGTATTTT; CDR3aa: CAWSVGGGTDTQYF
v_gene: TRBV10-2; d_gene: NA; j_gene: TRBJ1-5; abundance: NA; CDR3nt: TGCGCCAGCAGGGCCAGAACAAGCAATCAGCCCCAGCATTTT; CDR3aa: CASRARTSNQPQHF
v_gene: TRBV18; d_gene: NA; j_gene: TRBJ2-7; abundance: once; CDR3nt: TGTGCCAGCTCACCGGCCGGGACGGCTGAATACGAGCAGTACTTC; CDR3aa: CASSPAGTAEYEQYF
v_gene: TRBV9; d_gene: TRBD2; j_gene: TRBJ2-3; abundance: NA; CDR3nt: TGTGCCAGCAGCGTAGGGCTAGCGGGGGGAGAGGATACGCAGTATTTT; CDR3aa: CASSVGLAGGEDTQYF
v_gene: TRBV6-1; d_gene: TRBD1; j_gene: TRBJ1-5; abundance: NA; CDR3nt: TGTGCCAGCAGTGAAGCTAGACAGGGTCGTCAGCCCCAGCATTTT; CDR3aa: CASSEARQGRQPQHF
v_gene: TRBV7-4; d_gene: NA; j_gene: TRBJ1-5; abundance: NA; CDR3nt: TGTGCCAGCAGCTTGAGCCACAGGCTCAACTATAGCAATCAGCCCCAGCATTTT; CDR3aa: CASSLSHRLNYSNQPQHF
v_gene: TRBV30; d_gene: NA; j_gene: TRBJ2-1; abundance: once; CDR3nt: TGTGCCTGGAGTGTTCGACAGGTCGGTGAGCAGTTCTTC; CDR3aa: CAWSVRQVGEQFF
v_gene: TRBV5-1; d_gene: TRBD1; j_gene: TRBJ1-3; abundance: NA; CDR3nt: TGCGCCAGCAGCTTGGGACCAGCCGGGACAGACTCTGGAAACACCATATATTTT; CDR3aa: CASSLGPAGTDSGNTIYF
v_gene: TRBV28; d_gene: NA; j_gene: TRBJ1-2; abundance: NA; CDR3nt: TGTGCCAGCAGTGGGGGGGTCCCCGGCTATGGCTACACCTTC; CDR3aa: CASSGGVPGYGYTF
v_gene: TRBV7-2; d_gene: TRBD1; j_gene: TRBJ1-5; abundance: few; CDR3nt: TGTGCCAGCAGCTTAGAGGCCCCAGGGGGTAGCAATCAGCCCCAGCATTTT; CDR3aa: CASSLEAPGGSNQPQHF
v_gene: TRBV6-5; d_gene: NA; j_gene: TRBJ1-1; abundance: NA; CDR3nt: TGTGCCAGCAGTTACTCGAGAAGACGAGAAGCTTTCTTT; CDR3aa: CASSYSRRREAFF
v_gene: TRBV5-5; d_gene: NA; j_gene: TRBJ1-2; abundance: NA; CDR3nt: TGTGCCAGCAGCTTGGAGTTGTATTATGGCTACACCTTC; CDR3aa: CASSLELYYGYTF
v_gene: TRBV6-4; d_gene: NA; j_gene: TRBJ2-3; abundance: NA; CDR3nt: TGTGCCAGCAGTGACCCCTTCCTCACAGATACGCAGTATTTT; CDR3aa: CASSDPFLTDTQYF
v_gene: TRBV10-3; d_gene: NA; j_gene: TRBJ2-4; abundance: NA; CDR3nt: TGTGCCATCAGCCGGACGGAGGGGAAAAACATTCAGTACTTC; CDR3aa: CAISRTEGKNIQYF
v_gene: TRBV5-4; d_gene: TRBD1; j_gene: TRBJ2-7; abundance: once; CDR3nt: TGTGCCAGCAGCCCCCCGGGACAGGGTTACTACGAGCAGTACTTC; CDR3aa: CASSPPGQGYYEQYF
v_gene: TRBV29-1; d_gene: TRBD2; j_gene: TRBJ2-1; abundance: once; CDR3nt: TGCAGCGTTGAAGGGCTAGCGGGGGTTGAGGATGAGCAGTTCTTC; CDR3aa: CSVEGLAGVEDEQFF